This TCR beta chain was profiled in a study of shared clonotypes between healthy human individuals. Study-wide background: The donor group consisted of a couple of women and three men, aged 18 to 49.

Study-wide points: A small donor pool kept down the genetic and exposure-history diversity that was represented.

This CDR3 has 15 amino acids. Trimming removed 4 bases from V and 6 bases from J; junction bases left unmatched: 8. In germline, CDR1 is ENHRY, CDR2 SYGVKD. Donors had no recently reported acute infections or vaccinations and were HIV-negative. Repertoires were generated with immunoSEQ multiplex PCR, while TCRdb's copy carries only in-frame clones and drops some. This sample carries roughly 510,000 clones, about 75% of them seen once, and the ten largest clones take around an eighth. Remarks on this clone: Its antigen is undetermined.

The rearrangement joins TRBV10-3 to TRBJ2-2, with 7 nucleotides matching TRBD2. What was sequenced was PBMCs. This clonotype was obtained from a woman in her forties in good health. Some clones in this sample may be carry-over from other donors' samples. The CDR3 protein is CAISGTSRSPGELFF. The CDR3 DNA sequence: TGTGCCATCAGTGGGACTAGTCGGAGTCCCGGGGAGCTGTTTTTT.